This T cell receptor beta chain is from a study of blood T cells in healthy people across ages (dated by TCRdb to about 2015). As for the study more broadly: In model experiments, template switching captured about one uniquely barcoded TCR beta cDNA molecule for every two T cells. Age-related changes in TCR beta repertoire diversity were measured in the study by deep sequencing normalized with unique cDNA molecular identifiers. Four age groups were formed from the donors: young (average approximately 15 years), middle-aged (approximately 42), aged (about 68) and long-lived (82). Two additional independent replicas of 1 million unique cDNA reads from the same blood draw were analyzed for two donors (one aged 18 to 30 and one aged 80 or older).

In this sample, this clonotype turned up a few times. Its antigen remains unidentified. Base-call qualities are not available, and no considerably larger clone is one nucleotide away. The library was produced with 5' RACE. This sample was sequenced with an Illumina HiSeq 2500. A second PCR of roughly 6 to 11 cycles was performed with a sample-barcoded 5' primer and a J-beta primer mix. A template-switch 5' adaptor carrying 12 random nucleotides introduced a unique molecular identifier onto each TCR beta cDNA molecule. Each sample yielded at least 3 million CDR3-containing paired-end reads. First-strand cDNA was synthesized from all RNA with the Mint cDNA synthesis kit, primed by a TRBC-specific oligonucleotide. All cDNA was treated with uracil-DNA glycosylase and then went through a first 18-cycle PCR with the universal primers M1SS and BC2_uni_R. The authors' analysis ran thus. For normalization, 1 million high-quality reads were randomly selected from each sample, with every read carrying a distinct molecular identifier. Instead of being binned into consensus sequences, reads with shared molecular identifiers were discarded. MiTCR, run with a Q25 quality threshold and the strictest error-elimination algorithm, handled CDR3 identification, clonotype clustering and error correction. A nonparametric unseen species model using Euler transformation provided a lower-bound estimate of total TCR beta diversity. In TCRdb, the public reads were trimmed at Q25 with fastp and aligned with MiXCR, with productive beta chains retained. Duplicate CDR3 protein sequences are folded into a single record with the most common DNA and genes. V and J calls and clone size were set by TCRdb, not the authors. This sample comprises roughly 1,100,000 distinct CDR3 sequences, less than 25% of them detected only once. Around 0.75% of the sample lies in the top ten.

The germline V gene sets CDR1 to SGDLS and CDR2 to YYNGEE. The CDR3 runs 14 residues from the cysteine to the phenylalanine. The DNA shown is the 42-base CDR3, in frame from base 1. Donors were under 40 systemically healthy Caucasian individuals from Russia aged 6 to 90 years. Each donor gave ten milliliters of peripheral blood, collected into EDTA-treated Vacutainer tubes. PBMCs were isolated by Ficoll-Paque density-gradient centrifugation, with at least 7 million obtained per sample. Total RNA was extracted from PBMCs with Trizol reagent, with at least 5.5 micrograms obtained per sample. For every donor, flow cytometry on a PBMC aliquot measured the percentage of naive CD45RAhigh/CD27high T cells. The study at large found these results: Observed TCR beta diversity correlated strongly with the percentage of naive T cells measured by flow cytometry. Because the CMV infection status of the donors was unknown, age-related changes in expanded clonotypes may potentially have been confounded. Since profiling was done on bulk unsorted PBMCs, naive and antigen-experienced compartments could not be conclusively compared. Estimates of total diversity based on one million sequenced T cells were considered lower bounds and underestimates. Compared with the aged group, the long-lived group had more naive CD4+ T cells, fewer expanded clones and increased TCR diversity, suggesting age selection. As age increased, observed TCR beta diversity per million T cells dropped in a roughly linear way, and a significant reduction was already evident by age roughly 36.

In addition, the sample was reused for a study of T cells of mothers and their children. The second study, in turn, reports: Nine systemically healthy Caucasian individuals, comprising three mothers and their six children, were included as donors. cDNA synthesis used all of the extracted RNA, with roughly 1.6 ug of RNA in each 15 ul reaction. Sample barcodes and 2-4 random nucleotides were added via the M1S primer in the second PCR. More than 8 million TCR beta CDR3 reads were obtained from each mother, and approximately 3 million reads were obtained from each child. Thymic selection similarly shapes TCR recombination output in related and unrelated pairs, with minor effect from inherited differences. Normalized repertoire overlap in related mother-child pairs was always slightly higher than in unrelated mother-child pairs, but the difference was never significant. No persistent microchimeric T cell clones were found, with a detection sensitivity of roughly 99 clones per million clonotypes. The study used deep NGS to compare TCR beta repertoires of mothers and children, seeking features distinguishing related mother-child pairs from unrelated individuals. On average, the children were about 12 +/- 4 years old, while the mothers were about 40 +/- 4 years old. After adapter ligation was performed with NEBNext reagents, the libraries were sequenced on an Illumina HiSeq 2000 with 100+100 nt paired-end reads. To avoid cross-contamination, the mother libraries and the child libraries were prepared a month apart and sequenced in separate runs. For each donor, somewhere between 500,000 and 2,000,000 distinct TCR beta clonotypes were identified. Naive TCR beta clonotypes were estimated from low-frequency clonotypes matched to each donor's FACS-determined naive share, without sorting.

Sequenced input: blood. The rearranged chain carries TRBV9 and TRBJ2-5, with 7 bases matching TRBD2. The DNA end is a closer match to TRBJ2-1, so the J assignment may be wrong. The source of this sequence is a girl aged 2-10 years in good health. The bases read TGTGCCAGCAGCGAGGCCAGCGGGATTCATGAGCAGTTCTTC. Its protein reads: CASSEASGIHEQFF.